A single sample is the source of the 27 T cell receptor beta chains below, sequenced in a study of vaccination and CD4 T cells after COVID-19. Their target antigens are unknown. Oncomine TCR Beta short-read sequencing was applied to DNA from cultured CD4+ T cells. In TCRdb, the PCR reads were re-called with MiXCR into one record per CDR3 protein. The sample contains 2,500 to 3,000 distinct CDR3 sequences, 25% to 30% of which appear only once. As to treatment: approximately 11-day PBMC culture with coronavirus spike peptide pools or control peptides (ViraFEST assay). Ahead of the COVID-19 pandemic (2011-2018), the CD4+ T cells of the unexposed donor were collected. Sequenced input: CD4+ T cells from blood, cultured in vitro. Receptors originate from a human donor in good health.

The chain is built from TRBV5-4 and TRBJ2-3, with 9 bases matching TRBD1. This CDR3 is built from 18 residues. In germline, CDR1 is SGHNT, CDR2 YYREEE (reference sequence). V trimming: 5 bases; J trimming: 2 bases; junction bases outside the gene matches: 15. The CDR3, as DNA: TGTGCCAGCAGACGAGCTGCATCCGGACAGGGGCTCACAGATACGCAGTATTTT. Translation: CASRRAASGQGLTDTQYF.

The CDR3 nucleotides are TGCAGTGTTGGGGGGAGGGCACTTTACGAGCAGTACTTC. Residues: CSVGGRALYEQYF. The J gene is TRBJ2-7, the V gene TRBV20-1; 7 bases align to TRBD2. Germline CDR1 is DFQATT and CDR2 is SNEGSKA (reference sequence). The CDR3 has 13 residues. Unmatched junction bases numbered 10, after V lost 7 bases and J lost 4 bases.

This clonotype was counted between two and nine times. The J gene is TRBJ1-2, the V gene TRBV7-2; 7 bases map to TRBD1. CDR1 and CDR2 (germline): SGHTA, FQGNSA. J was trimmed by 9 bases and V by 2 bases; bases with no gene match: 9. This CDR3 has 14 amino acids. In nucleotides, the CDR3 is TGTGCCAGCAGCTTATTACAGGGGAGCCGAAGCTACACCTTC. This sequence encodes CASSLLQGSRSYTF.

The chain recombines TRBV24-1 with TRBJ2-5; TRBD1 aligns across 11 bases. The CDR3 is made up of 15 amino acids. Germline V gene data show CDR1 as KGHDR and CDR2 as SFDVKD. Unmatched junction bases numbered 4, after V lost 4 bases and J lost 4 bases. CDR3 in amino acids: CATSEGQGARETQYF. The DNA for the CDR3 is TGTGCCACCAGTGAAGGACAGGGGGCCAGAGAGACCCAGTACTTC.

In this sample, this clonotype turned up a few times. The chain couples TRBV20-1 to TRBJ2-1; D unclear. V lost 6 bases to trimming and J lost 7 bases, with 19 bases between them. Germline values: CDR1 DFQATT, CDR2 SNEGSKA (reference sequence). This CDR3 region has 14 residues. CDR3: CSAQASERTNEQFF. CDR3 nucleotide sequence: TGCAGTGCCCAAGCGTCCGAGCGCACAAATGAGCAGTTCTTC.

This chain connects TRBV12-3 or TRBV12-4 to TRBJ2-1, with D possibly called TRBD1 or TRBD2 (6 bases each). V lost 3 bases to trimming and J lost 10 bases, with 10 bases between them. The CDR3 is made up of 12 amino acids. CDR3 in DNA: TGTGCCAGCAGTTTCGGGGGCTGGGAGCAGTTCTTC. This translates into CASSFGGWEQFF.

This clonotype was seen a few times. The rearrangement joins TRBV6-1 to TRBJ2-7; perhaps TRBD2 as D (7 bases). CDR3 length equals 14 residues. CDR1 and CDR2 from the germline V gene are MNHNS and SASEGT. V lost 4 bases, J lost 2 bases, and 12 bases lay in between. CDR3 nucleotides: TGTGCCAGCAGTGTTTTGCGGGGGCCCTACGAGCAGTACTTC. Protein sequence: CASSVLRGPYEQYF.

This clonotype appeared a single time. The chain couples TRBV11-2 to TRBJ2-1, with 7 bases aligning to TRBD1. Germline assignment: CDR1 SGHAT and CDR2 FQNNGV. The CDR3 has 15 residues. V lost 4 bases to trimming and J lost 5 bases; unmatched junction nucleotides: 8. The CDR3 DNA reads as TGTGCCAGCAGCTATGGACAGGCCCGAGACAATGAGCAGTTCTTC. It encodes CASSYGQARDNEQFF.

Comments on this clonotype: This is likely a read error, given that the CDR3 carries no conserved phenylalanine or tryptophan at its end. The CDR3 bases are TGTGCCTGGAGTGTACGGGGGGTCTATGGCTACACCTTG. It yields the protein CAWSVRGVYGYTL. V and J are TRBV30 and TRBJ1-2; D is perhaps TRBD1 (5 bases). CDR3 length equals 13 residues. Germline lookup yields CDR1 GTSNPN and CDR2 SVGIG (reference sequence). Deletions cut 0 bases from V and 4 bases from J, with 9 bases between.

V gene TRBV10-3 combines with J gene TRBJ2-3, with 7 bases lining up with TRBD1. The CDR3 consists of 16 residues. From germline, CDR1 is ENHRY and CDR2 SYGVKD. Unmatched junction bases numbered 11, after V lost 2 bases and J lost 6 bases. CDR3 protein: CAISETDREERDTQYF. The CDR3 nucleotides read TGTGCCATCAGTGAGACAGACAGGGAAGAGAGGGATACGCAGTATTTT.

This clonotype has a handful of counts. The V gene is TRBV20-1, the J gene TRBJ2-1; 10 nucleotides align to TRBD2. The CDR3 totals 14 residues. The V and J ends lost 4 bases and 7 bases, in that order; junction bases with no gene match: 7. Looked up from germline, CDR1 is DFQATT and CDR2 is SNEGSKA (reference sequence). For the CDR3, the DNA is TGCAGTGCTAATCGGGGTAGCGGGAGGAATGAGCAGTTCTTC. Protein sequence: CSANRGSGRNEQFF.

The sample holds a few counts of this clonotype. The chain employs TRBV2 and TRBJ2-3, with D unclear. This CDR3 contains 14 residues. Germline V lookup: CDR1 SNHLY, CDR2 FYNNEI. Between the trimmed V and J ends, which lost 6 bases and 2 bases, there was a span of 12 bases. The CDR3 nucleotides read TGTGCCAGCAGGGAGTTGATCCTCACAGATACGCAGTATTTT. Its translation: CASRELILTDTQYF.

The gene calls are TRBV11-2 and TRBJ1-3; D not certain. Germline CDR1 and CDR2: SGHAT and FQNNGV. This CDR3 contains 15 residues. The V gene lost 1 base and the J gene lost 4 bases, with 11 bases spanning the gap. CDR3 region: CASSLGWVAGNTIYF. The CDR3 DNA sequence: TGTGCCAGCAGCTTAGGATGGGTCGCCGGAAACACCATATATTTT.

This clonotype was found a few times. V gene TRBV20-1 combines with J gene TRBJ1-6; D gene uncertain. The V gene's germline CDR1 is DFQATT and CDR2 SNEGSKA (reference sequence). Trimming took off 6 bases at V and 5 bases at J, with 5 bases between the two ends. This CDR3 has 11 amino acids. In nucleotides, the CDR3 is TGCAGTGCAGCACATAATTCACCCCTCCACTTT. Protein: CSAAHNSPLHF.

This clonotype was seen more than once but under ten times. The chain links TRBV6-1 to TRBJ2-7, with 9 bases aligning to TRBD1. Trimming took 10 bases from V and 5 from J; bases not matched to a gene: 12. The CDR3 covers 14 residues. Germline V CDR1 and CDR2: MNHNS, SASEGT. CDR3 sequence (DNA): TGTGCCACACGACAGCCCGGGACAGGGAACGAGCAGTACTTC. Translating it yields CATRQPGTGNEQYF.

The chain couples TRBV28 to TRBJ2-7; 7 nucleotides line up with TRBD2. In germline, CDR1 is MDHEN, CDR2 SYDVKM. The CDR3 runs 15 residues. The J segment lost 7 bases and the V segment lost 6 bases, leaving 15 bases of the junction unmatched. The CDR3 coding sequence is TGTGCCAGCAGCCCCAGGACTAGTTATTTTTGGGAGCAGTACTTC. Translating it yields CASSPRTSYFWEQYF. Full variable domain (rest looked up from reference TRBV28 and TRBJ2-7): DVKVTQSSRYLVKRTGEKVFLECVQDMDHENMFWYRQDPGLGLRLIYFSYDVKMKEKGDIPEGYSVSREKKERFSLILESASTNQTSMYLCASSPRTSYFWEQYFGPGTRLTVT.

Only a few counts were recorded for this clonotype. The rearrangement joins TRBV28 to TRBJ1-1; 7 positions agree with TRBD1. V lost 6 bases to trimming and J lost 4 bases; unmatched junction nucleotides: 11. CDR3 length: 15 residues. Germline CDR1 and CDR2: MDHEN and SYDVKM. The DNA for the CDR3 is TGTGCCAGCAGCCAACCCGGACAGGTCCTCACTGAAGCTTTCTTT. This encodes CASSQPGQVLTEAFF.

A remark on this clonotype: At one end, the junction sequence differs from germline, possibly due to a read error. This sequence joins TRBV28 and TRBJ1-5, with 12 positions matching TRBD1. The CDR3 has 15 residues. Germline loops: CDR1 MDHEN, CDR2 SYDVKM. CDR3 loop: CAGSPGTGGTQPQHF. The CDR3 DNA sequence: TGTGCCGGCAGTCCCGGGACAGGGGGCACTCAGCCCCAGCATTTT.

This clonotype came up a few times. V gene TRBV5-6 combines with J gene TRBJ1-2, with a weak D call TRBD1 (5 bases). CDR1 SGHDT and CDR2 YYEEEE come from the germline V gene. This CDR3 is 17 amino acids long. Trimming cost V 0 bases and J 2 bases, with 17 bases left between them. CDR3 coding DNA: TGTGCCAGCAGCTTGGTGGCAGGGCGGGGAAGGAACTATGGCTACACCTTC. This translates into CASSLVAGRGRNYGYTF.

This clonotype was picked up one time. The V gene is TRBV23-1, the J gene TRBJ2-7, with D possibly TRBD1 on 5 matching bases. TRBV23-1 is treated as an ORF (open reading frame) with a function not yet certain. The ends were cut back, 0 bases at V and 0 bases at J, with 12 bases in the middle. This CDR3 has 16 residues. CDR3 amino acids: CASSQSFQGNSYEQYF. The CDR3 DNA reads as TGCGCCAGCAGTCAATCATTCCAGGGCAACTCCTACGAGCAGTACTTC.

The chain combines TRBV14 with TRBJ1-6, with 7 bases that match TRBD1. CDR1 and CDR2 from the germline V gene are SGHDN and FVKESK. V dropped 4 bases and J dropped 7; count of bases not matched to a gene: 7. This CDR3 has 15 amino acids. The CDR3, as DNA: TGTGCCAGCAGCCGAGGACAGGCCTTAAATTCACCCCTCCACTTT. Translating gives CASSRGQALNSPLHF.

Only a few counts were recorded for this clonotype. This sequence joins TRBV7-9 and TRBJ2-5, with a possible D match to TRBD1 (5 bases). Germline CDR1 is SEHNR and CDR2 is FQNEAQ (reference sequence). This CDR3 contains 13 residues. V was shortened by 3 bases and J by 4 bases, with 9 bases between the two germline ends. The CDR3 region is CASSFQGGETQYF. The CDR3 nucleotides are TGTGCCAGCAGCTTCCAGGGCGGAGAGACCCAGTACTTC.

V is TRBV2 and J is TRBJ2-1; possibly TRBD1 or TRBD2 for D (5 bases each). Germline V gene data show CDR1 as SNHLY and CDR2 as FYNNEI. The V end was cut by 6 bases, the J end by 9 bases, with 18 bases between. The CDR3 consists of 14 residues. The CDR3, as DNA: TGTGCCAGCAGCCCGGGACGGCATGAACGTGAGCAGTTCTTC. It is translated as CASSPGRHEREQFF.

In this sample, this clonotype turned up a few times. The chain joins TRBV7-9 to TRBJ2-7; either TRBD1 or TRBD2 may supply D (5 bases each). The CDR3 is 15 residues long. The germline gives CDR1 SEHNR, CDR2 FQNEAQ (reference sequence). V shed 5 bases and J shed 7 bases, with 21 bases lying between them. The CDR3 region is CASSRSNRDRGEQYF. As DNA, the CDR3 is TGTGCCAGCAGCCGATCCAACCGGGACCGGGGTGAGCAGTACTTC.

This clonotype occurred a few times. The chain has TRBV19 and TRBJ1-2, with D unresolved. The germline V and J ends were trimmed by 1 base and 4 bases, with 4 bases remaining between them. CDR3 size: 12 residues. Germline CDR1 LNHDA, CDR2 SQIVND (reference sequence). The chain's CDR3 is CASSIGRYGYTF. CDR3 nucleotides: TGTGCCAGTAGTATAGGCCGCTATGGCTACACCTTC.

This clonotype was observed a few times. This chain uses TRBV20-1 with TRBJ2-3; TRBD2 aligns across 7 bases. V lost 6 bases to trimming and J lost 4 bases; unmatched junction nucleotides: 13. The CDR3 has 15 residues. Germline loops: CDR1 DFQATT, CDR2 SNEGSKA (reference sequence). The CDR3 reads CSASLAGVRADTQYF. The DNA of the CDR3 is TGCAGTGCCTCCTTGGCGGGAGTTAGGGCAGATACGCAGTATTTT.

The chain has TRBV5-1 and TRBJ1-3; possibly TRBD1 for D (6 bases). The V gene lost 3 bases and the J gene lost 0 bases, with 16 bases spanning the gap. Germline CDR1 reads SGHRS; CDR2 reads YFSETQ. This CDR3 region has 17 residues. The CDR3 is CASSSGGRARSGNTIYF. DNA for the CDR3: TGCGCCAGCAGCTCGGGGGGCAGGGCCCGCTCTGGAAACACCATATATTTT.